This record covers a single TCR beta chain. No antigen is known for it. Presence of unique molecular identifiers characterized the TCR beta cDNA libraries. Hundreds of thousands of cDNA molecules were obtained from around 1 to 9.1 million T cells. TCRdb redid the calling of the PCR reads with MiXCR, one entry per CDR3 protein. This sample has 650,000 to 850,000 distinct CDR3 sequences, with roughly 46% found just once. The data originate from a study of post-analysis software for immune sequencing data. This CDR3 is 16 amino acids long. Trimming shortened V by 9 bases and J by 4 bases, and 23 bases separated the two germline ends. Germline assignment: CDR1 SEHNR and CDR2 FQNEAQ (reference sequence). The study, taken as a whole, reports: Compared against controls, patients with multiple sclerosis displayed significantly lower normalized Chao1 diversity. Elevated frequency relative to controls characterized about 5 TRBV segments in patients, TRBV5-6, TRBV5-1 and TRBV20-1 among them.

Sequenced material: blood. The chain has TRBV7-9 and TRBJ2-3, with D possibly being TRBD2 (6 bases). This sequence was found in a girl aged 10 to 17 with multiple sclerosis. The CDR3 bases are TGTGCCAGGGCCAGGCATCAGACTAGTCGGTCAGATACGCAGTATTTT. This sequence encodes CARARHQTSRSDTQYF.